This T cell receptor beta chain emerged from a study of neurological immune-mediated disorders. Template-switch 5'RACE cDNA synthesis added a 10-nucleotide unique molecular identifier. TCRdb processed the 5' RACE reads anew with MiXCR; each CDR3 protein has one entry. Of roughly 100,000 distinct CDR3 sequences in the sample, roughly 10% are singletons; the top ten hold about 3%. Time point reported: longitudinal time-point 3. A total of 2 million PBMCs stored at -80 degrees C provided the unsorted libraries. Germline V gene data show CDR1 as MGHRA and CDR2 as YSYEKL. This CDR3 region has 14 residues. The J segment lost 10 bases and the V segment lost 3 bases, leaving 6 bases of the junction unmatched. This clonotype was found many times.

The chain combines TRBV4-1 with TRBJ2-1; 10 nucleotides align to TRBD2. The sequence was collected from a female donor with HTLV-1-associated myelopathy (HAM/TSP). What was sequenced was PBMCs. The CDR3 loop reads CASSHSGGAQEQFF. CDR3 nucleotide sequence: TGCGCCAGCAGCCACAGCGGGGGGGCTCAGGAGCAGTTCTTC.